What follows is one TCR beta chain and its context. Its antigen is unidentified. This sample is drawn from a study of T cells expressing NK-cell markers. Whole-study findings and limits: Once again these clonotypes came out on top in the CD3+CD56-NKG2C+ fraction of several donors.

The CDR3 length is 15 residues. TCRdb reanalyzed the 5' RACE reads, giving one entry per CDR3 protein sequence and no DNA. This sample's table reports 200,000 to 300,000 distinct CDR3 sequences. The material sequenced was blood T cells: a sorted CD56 or NKG2C T cell subset, CD4+ or CD8+ T cells, or bulk PBMC T cells (not recorded which). The sequence came from a man aged 18-30 years in good health. The chain links TRBV12-3 or TRBV12-4 to TRBJ2-5; TCRdb names TRBD1, which stays unverified in the absence of DNA. The CDR3 loop is CASSFTTGAQETQYF.